One and the same sample provided the 10 T cell receptor beta chains below, sequenced in a study of cytomegalovirus exposure and HLA in healthy donors. The PCR used 60 Vbeta and 13 Jbeta primers. The data were produced by immunoSEQ multiplex PCR, yet TCRdb's version contains in-frame clones alone and is incomplete. Among 100,000 to 150,000 clones, about three quarters were seen once, and the ten largest hold approximately 1.5%. Sequences were obtained from PBMCs. The receptors here all came from a woman aged 18-35 years in good health and CMV-seronegative.

The CDR3 DNA reads TGTGCCAGCAGTGTCCTTAAGCCCGGGACTAGCTTCTACGAGCAGTACTTC. Its translation is CASSVLKPGTSFYEQYF. The chain employs TRBV25-1 and TRBJ2-7; TRBD2 matches at 9 bases. CDR3 length: 17 amino acids. Trimming cost V 4 bases and J 3 bases; bases outside gene matches: 13. Germline V lookup: CDR1 MGHDK, CDR2 SYGVNS.

This chain uses TRBV15 with TRBJ1-5; D gene ambiguous. The CDR3 consists of 13 residues. CDR1 and CDR2 from the germline V gene are LNHNV and YYDKDF (reference sequence). Trimming removed 0 bases from V and 7 bases from J, with 7 bases in between. This CDR3 is CATSREVGQPQHF. CDR3 DNA: TGTGCCACCAGCAGAGAGGTCGGGCAGCCCCAGCATTTT.

Turning to this clone: Compared with germline, one end of the junction differs, possibly owing to a read error. V usage is TRBV7-9 and J usage is TRBJ1-1; D is unresolved. The CDR3 has 15 residues. Germline CDR1 and CDR2: SEHNR and FQNEAQ (reference sequence). CDR3 loop: CASSLDGRGNSEAFF. CDR3 in DNA: TGTGCCAGCAGCTTAGATGGACGAGGGAACTCTGAAGCTTTCTTT.

In this sample, this clone turned up once. The chain links TRBV6-5 to TRBJ1-3; D perhaps matches TRBD1 (5 bases). The germline V gene has CDR1 MNHEY and CDR2 SVGAGI. The CDR3 contains 12 residues. Trimming removed 8 bases at V and 3 bases at J, with 8 bases between. The CDR3 is CASQGVGNTIYF. In DNA, the CDR3 is TGTGCCAGCCAGGGTGTTGGAAACACCATATATTTT.

The chain has TRBV7-2 and TRBJ2-1; possible D gene TRBD1, 6 bases. The V end lost 6 bases, the J end lost 1 base, and 13 bases lay between the germline ends. Germline CDR1 reads SGHTA; CDR2 reads FQGNSA. The CDR3 length is 15 residues. In DNA, the CDR3 is TGTGCCAGCAGTGTTGACAGGTCGTCCTACAATGAGCAGTTCTTC. It is translated as CASSVDRSSYNEQFF.

This clone was observed a few times. The chain combines TRBV5-1 with TRBJ2-7; 7 bases match TRBD2. V trimming: 0 bases; J trimming: 1 base; junction bases outside the gene matches: 1. The CDR3 contains 14 residues. Germline V CDR1 and CDR2: SGHRS, YFSETQ. The CDR3 region is CASSLGTSSYEQYF. The DNA for the CDR3 is TGCGCCAGCAGCTTGGGGACTAGTTCCTACGAGCAGTACTTC.

The chain couples TRBV18 to TRBJ2-3; no clear D gene. Germline V gives CDR1 KGHSH, CDR2 LQKENI. V shed 6 bases and J shed 0 bases, with 10 bases lying between them. The CDR3 consists of 14 residues. The CDR3 region is CASSLTSSTDTQYF. The CDR3 DNA reads as TGTGCCAGCTCTCTGACTTCTAGCACAGATACGCAGTATTTT.

This chain links TRBV9 with TRBJ1-4; unclear D gene. The CDR3 runs to 16 residues. Germline V gene data show CDR1 as SGDLS and CDR2 as YYNGEE. Deletions cut 3 bases from V and 5 bases from J, with 17 bases between. The CDR3 loop is CASSATGYEFNEKLFF. For the CDR3, the DNA is TGTGCCAGCAGCGCCACTGGTTATGAGTTCAATGAAAAACTGTTTTTT.

The CDR3 reads CATSSDGTGAETQYF. The CDR3 coding sequence is TGTGCCACCAGCAGCGACGGGACAGGGGCAGAGACCCAGTACTTC. The V call is TRBV15, the J call TRBJ2-5, with 10 positions matching TRBD1. This CDR3 contains 15 residues. Germline CDR1 reads LNHNV; CDR2 reads YYDKDF (reference sequence). The V and J ends lost 3 bases and 4 bases, in that order; junction bases with no gene match: 5.

The genes are TRBV7-9 and TRBJ1-1, with D possibly TRBD1 on 6 matching bases. This CDR3 has 14 amino acids. Germline V gene data show CDR1 as SEHNR and CDR2 as FQNEAQ (reference sequence). Deletions cut 10 bases from V and 1 base from J, with 16 bases between. The CDR3 DNA reads as TGTGCCATCGTACCCGGGACACGGAACACTGAAGCTTTCTTT. Amino acid sequence: CAIVPGTRNTEAFF.